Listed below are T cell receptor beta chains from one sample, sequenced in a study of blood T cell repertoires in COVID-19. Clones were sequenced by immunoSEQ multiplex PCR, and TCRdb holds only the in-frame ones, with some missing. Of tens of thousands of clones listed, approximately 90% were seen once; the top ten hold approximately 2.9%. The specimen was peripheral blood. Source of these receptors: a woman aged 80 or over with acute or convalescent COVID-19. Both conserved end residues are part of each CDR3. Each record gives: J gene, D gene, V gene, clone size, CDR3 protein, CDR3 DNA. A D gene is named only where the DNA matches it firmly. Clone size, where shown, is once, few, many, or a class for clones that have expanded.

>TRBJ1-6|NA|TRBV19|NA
CASTRTGEWSRGISPLHF
TGTGCCAGTACCCGGACGGGGGAATGGAGCCGGGGAATTTCACCCCTCCACTTT
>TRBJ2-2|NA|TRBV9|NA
CASSALQGTGELFF
TGTGCCAGCAGCGCACTACAGGGAACCGGGGAGCTGTTTTTT
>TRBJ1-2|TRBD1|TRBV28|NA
CASTTPGGGYGYTF
TGTGCCAGCACCACCCCAGGGGGCGGATATGGCTACACCTTC
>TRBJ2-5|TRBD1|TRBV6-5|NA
CASTRDRVVETQYF
TGTGCCAGCACTCGGGACAGGGTGGTGGAGACCCAGTACTTC
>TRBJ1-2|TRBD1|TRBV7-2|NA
CASSLAGTGGRGYTF
TGTGCCAGCAGCTTAGCCGGGACAGGGGGCCGGGGCTACACCTTC
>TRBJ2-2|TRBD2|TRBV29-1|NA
CSVSGELNTGELFF
TGCAGCGTTAGCGGGGAGCTGAACACCGGGGAGCTGTTTTTT
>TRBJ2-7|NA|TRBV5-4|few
CASSVDTFSYEQYF
TGTGCCAGCAGCGTAGACACCTTTTCCTACGAGCAGTACTTC
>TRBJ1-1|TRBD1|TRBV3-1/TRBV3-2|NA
CASSSRDRNTEAFF
TGTGCCAGCAGCTCCCGGGACAGGAACACTGAAGCTTTCTTT
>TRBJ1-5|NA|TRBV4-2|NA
CASSQDGQENQPQHF
TGTGCCAGCAGCCAAGATGGGCAGGAAAATCAGCCCCAGCATTTT
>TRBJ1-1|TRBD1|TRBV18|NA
CASSPRQGENTEAFF
TGTGCCAGCTCACCTCGACAGGGGGAGAACACTGAAGCTTTCTTT
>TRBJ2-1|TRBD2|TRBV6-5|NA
CASRLAGAVTEQFF
TGTGCCAGCAGGCTAGCGGGGGCCGTGACTGAGCAGTTCTTC
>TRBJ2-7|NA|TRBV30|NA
CAWSHRPSPYEQYF
TGTGCCTGGAGTCACAGGCCGAGTCCTTACGAGCAGTACTTC
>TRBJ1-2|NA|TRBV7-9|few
CASSVTVYGYTF
TGTGCCAGCAGCGTGACTGTCTATGGCTACACCTTC
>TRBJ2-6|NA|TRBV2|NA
CASGSGFSGANVLTF
TGTGCCAGCGGATCAGGGTTTTCTGGGGCCAACGTCCTGACTTTC
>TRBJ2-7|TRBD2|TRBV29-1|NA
CSVEDWVSGSSDYEQYF
TGCAGCGTTGAAGATTGGGTTAGCGGGAGTTCAGACTACGAGCAGTACTTC
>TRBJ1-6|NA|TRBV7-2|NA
CASSSFGAGNYSPLHF
TGTGCCAGCAGCTCCTTCGGTGCAGGGAATTATTCACCCCTCCACTTT
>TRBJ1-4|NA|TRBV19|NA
CASRARGLFNEKLFF
TGTGCCAGTAGAGCTCGAGGACTGTTTAATGAAAAACTGTTTTTT
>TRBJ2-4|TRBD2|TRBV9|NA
CASSETSGTGAIQYF
TGTGCCAGCAGCGAGACAAGCGGGACTGGCGCCATTCAGTACTTC
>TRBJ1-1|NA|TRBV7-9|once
CASRLTGNTEAFF
TGTGCCAGCAGGCTGACAGGGAACACTGAAGCTTTCTTT
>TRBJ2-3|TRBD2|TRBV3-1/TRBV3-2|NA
CASSPPWGGTDTQYF
TGTGCCAGCAGCCCGCCCTGGGGGGGTACAGATACGCAGTATTTT
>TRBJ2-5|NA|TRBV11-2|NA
CASSLERGYQETQYF
TGTGCCAGCAGCTTAGAGCGGGGCTATCAAGAGACCCAGTACTTC
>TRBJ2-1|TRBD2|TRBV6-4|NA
CATRTGTSGSGEQFF
TGTGCCACCCGAACCGGGACTAGCGGGAGTGGTGAGCAGTTCTTC
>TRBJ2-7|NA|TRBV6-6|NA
CASSYNEGSGEQYF
TGTGCCAGCAGTTACAATGAGGGTTCGGGGGAGCAGTACTTC
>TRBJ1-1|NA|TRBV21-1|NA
CASSRAGRQGFNTEAFF
TGTGCCAGCAGCAGGGCAGGCCGACAGGGGTTTAACACTGAAGCTTTCTTT
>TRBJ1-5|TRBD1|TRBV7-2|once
CASSFLSPGQGNQPQHF
TGTGCCAGCAGCTTTTTAAGCCCGGGACAGGGCAATCAGCCCCAGCATTTT
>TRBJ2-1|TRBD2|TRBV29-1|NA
CSVVNLAGANEQFF
TGCAGCGTTGTTAACCTAGCGGGAGCGAATGAGCAGTTCTTC
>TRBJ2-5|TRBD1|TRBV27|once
CASRPTGGAGETQYF
TGTGCCAGCAGACCTACAGGGGGCGCAGGGGAGACCCAGTACTTC
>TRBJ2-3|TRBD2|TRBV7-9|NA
CASSYRTSDTDTQYF
TGTGCCAGCAGCTATCGGACTAGCGACACAGATACGCAGTATTTT
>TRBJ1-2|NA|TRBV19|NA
CASSIEGVHYGYTF
TGTGCCAGTAGTATTGAAGGGGTACATTATGGCTACACCTTC
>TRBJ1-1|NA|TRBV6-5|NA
CASSYSSGRTEAFF
TGTGCCAGCAGTTACTCGTCGGGCAGGACAGAAGCTTTCTTT
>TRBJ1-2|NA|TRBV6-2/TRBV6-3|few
CASSRPGKLNYGYTF
TGTGCCAGCAGCCGGCCGGGAAAACTTAATTATGGCTACACCTTC
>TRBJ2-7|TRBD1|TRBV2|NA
CASSDGTAISEQYF
TGTGCCAGCAGTGACGGGACAGCTATCTCCGAGCAGTACTTC
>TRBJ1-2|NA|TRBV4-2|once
CASRKGEANYGYTF
TGTGCCAGCAGGAAGGGAGAAGCTAACTATGGCTACACCTTC
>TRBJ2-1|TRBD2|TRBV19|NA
CASSIAGGPSEQFF
TGTGCCAGTAGTATAGCGGGGGGGCCTAGTGAGCAGTTCTTC
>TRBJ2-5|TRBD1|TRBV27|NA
CASSTRPPGTGHQETQYF
TGTGCCAGCAGTACCCGCCCTCCCGGGACAGGGCACCAAGAGACCCAGTACTTC
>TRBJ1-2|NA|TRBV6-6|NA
CASILVRGSSGYTF
TGTGCCAGCATTCTAGTCCGCGGATCATCCGGCTACACCTTC
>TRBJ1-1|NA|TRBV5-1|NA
CASSFEGTGGAFF
TGCGCCAGCAGCTTTGAAGGAACCGGAGGGGCTTTCTTT
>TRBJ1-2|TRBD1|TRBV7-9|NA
CASSPQGVGYGYTF
TGTGCCAGCAGCCCACAGGGGGTGGGCTATGGCTACACCTTC
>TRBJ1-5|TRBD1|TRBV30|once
CAWSWGTGYQPQHF
TGTGCCTGGAGCTGGGGGACAGGATATCAGCCCCAGCATTTT
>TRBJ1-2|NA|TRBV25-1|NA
CASSEGHPTVGDYGYTF
TGTGCCAGCAGTGAGGGACACCCGACGGTTGGTGACTATGGCTACACCTTC
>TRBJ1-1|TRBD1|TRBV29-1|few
CSVEVGQGREAFF
TGCAGCGTTGAAGTGGGACAGGGGAGGGAAGCTTTCTTT
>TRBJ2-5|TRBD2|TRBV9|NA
CASSVGGAGGPMGETQYF
TGTGCCAGCAGCGTAGGAGGAGCGGGGGGCCCGATGGGGGAGACCCAGTACTTC
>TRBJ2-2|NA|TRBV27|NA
CASSLKASAGELFF
TGTGCCAGCAGTTTAAAAGCATCGGCCGGGGAGCTGTTTTTT
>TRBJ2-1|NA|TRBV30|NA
CAWSLSSYNEQFF
TGTGCCTGGAGCCTGAGCTCCTACAATGAGCAGTTCTTC
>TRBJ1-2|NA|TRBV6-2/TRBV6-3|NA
CASSPDGSGYTF
TGTGCCAGCAGTCCCGACGGGAGCGGCTACACCTTC
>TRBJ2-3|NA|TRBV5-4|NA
CASSLSLWGGGRTDTQYF
TGTGCCAGCAGCTTAAGTTTATGGGGTGGAGGAAGGACAGATACGCAGTATTTT
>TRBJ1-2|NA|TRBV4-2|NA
CASSQDQGGGYGYTF
TGTGCCAGCAGCCAAGATCAGGGAGGTGGCTATGGCTACACCTTC